This T cell receptor (beta chain) was sequenced for a study of cytomegalovirus exposure and HLA in healthy donors. On the study more broadly: The approximately 130 validation repertoires matched the roughly 700 first-cohort repertoires in platform, a later analysis reported.

Comment on this clone: The antigen is undetermined.

Assay: immunoSEQ multiplex PCR; the TCRdb copy retains only in-frame clones and omits some. The table has 130,000 to 150,000 clones, roughly nine tenths seen once; the top ten hold approximately 0.7%. General study points: Most sequenced TCRs were rare (though some public TCRs occurred in many donors). There were a few CMV-associated chains whose specificity for CMV antigens was confirmed in vitro.

While the first cohort had some 700 subjects, the donors belonged to the separate validation cohort of about 110 subjects. This TCR was sampled from a man between 18 and 35 years old in good health and CMV-seronegative. Sequenced input: PBMCs.

The CDR3 sequence: CASSPRSQNQPQHF. CDR3 coding DNA: TGTGCCAGCTCACCCCGTTCACAGAATCAGCCCCAGCATTTT. V is TRBV18 and J is TRBJ1-5; D unresolved. This CDR3 spans 14 amino acids. V was clipped by 3 bases and J by 4 bases, with 10 bases between them. CDR1 and CDR2 from the germline V gene are KGHSH and LQKENI. Together with reference TRBV18 and TRBJ1-5, the CDR3 gives the full variable domain: NAGVMQNPRHLVRRRGQEARLRCSPMKGHSHVYWYRQLPEEGLKFMVYLQKENIIDESGMPKERFSAEFPKEGPSILRIQQVVRGDSAAYFCASSPRSQNQPQHFGDGTRLSIL.